Presented here are 9 T cell receptor beta chains from one specimen sequenced in a study of CD8 T cells in ankylosing spondylitis. MiXCR was run by TCRdb on the 5' RACE reads, yielding one entry per CDR3 protein. The data contain 150,000 to 200,000 distinct CDR3 sequences, roughly 18% of them seen just once; the ten biggest clones take up around 4.7%. The sample taken for sequencing was blood, either unsorted or a sorted T cell fraction (not recorded which). All receptors come from a male donor between 5 and 29 years old with ankylosing spondylitis or in good health (not recorded which).

The V and J genes are TRBV5-1 and TRBJ2-6; D possibly corresponds to TRBD2 (6 bases). V dropped 1 base and J dropped 0 bases, with 14 bases sitting between them. Germline V gene sequence: CDR1 SGHRS, CDR2 YFSETQ. The CDR3 length is 18 residues. Here the CDR3 DNA reads TGCGCCAGCAGCTTGACCGGGACTCTTGTCTCTGGGGCCAACGTCCTGACTTTC. It encodes CASSLTGTLVSGANVLTF.

The rearrangement joins TRBV25-1 to TRBJ2-7, with 8 bases identical to TRBD1. There are 14 residues in the CDR3. V dropped 5 bases and J dropped 6; count of bases not matched to a gene: 9. Germline loops: CDR1 MGHDK, CDR2 SYGVNS. The CDR3 DNA sequence: TGTGCCAGCAGTTATGGCAGGGGGCAAGGCGAGCAGTACTTC. Residues: CASSYGRGQGEQYF.

The chain carries TRBV20-1 and TRBJ2-1; 8 nucleotides match TRBD2. CDR1 DFQATT and CDR2 SNEGSKA come from the germline V gene (reference sequence). The junction had 3 bases not matched to a gene; V was cut back by 1 base and J by 1 base. The CDR3 is 15 amino acids. The CDR3 loop is CSARVRGGSYNEQFF. DNA for the CDR3: TGCAGTGCTAGAGTACGGGGGGGGTCCTACAATGAGCAGTTCTTC.

The gene calls are TRBV29-1 and TRBJ2-3; D not resolved. V lost 3 bases to trimming and J lost 0 bases, with 7 bases between them. The CDR3 runs to 13 residues. From germline, CDR1 is SQVTM and CDR2 ANQGSEA. CDR3 amino acids: CSVDGVSTDTQYF. CDR3 nucleotide sequence: TGCAGCGTTGACGGTGTTAGCACAGATACGCAGTATTTT.

This clonotype was counted a single time. The chain has TRBV11-2 and TRBJ2-4; D not resolved. The germline V gene has CDR1 SGHAT and CDR2 FQNNGV. V lost 7 bases to trimming and J lost 0 bases, with 7 bases between them. This CDR3 is 13 amino acids long. This CDR3 reads CASIPLAKNIQYF. The CDR3 DNA sequence: TGTGCCAGCATCCCGCTAGCCAAAAACATTCAGTACTTC.

At least ten counts were recorded for this clonotype. V and J are TRBV4-3 and TRBJ2-2; possible D gene TRBD2, 5 bases. V was pared by 8 bases and J by 4 bases, with 17 bases between. The germline V gene encodes CDR1 LGHNA and CDR2 YSLEER. The CDR3 has 15 residues. Written as DNA, the CDR3 is TGCGCCAGCGCCCCGGACCCCCGGGGCACCGGGGAGCTGTTTTTT. It yields the protein CASAPDPRGTGELFF.

This clonotype was counted at least ten times. The chain joins TRBV12-3 or TRBV12-4 to TRBJ2-7; maybe TRBD1 (5 bases). V was shortened by 2 bases and J by 1 base, with 12 bases between the two germline ends. The CDR3 contains 15 residues. CDR3 sequence reads: CASSLRTPHSYEQYF. CDR3 DNA sequence: TGTGCCAGCAGTTTAAGGACACCACATTCCTACGAGCAGTACTTC.

This sequence joins TRBV28 and TRBJ1-6, with D hard to call. CDR3 length: 17 residues. CDR1 and CDR2 from the germline V gene are MDHEN and SYDVKM. Trimming shortened V by 6 bases and J by 13 bases, and 28 bases separated the two germline ends. The chain's CDR3 is CASSPPGPFISSSPLHF. Written as DNA, the CDR3 is TGTGCCAGCAGCCCTCCCGGACCTTTTATATCAAGTTCGCCCCTCCACTTT.

This clonotype has a count of ten or more. The rearrangement joins TRBV6-5 to TRBJ2-7, with D unclear. Germline V gene data show CDR1 as MNHEY and CDR2 as SVGAGI. V shed 5 bases and J shed 7 bases, with 15 bases lying between them. The CDR3 sequence is 13 residues long. This CDR3 is CASSPYVGWEQYV. For the CDR3, the DNA is TGTGCCAGCAGTCCTTATGTGGGGTGGGAGCAGTACGTC.